This is a list of T cell receptor beta chains from one sample in a study of blood T cell repertoires in COVID-19. This table comes from immunoSEQ multiplex PCR, and its TCRdb copy is limited to in-frame clones, with some not included. The sample lists over 250,000 clones, 70% to 90% occurring once. Sequencing input: peripheral blood. The receptors here all came from a woman aged 70 to 79 with acute or convalescent COVID-19. Each CDR3 is given with its conserved first and last residue. A D gene is named only where the DNA matches it firmly. Clone size appears in some rows only: once, few, many, or a class for an expanded clone.

V: TRBV24-1; D: -; J: TRBJ2-3; size: few; CDR3: CATSDPTLSSLGTDTQYF; DNA: TGTGCCACCAGTGACCCGACCCTCTCTAGCCTTGGGACAGATACGCAGTATTTT
V: TRBV11-1; D: TRBD1; J: TRBJ2-2; size: -; CDR3: CASSPDRGNTGELFF; DNA: TGTGCCAGCAGCCCTGACAGGGGCAACACCGGGGAGCTGTTTTTT
V: TRBV19; D: -; J: TRBJ1-2; size: -; CDR3: CASTLTGNYGYTF; DNA: TGTGCCAGTACCCTCACAGGGAACTATGGCTACACCTTC
V: TRBV5-5; D: TRBD1; J: TRBJ2-1; size: -; CDR3: CASSPEDRRNNEQFF; DNA: TGTGCCAGCAGCCCGGAGGACAGGAGGAACAATGAGCAGTTCTTC
V: TRBV18; D: -; J: TRBJ1-5; size: -; CDR3: CASSPAGSNQPQHF; DNA: TGTGCCAGCTCACCGGCAGGGTCAAATCAGCCCCAGCATTTT
V: TRBV6-5; D: TRBD1; J: TRBJ1-1; size: -; CDR3: CASSYSIQGEAEAFF; DNA: TGTGCCAGCAGTTACTCGATCCAGGGGGAAGCTGAAGCTTTCTTT
V: TRBV30; D: TRBD1; J: TRBJ1-1; size: once; CDR3: CAWRDRGWETEAFF; DNA: TGTGCCTGGAGGGACAGGGGATGGGAGACTGAAGCTTTCTTT
V: TRBV18; D: TRBD1; J: TRBJ1-3; size: -; CDR3: CASSLDRAGNTIYF; DNA: TGTGCCAGCTCGCTCGACAGGGCTGGAAACACCATATATTTT
V: TRBV4-1; D: -; J: TRBJ1-5; size: -; CDR3: CASSPLVVGLSNQPQHF; DNA: TGCGCCAGCAGCCCATTAGTGGTCGGACTTAGCAATCAGCCCCAGCATTTT
V: TRBV10-2; D: TRBD1; J: TRBJ1-5; size: -; CDR3: CASSRGDSSNQPQHF; DNA: TGCGCCAGCAGTCGAGGGGACAGTTCTAATCAGCCCCAGCATTTT
V: TRBV7-9; D: TRBD1; J: TRBJ1-6; size: -; CDR3: CASSSGDRGLGSPLHF; DNA: TGTGCCAGCAGCTCGGGGGACAGGGGGTTAGGATCACCCCTCCACTTT
V: TRBV10-3; D: TRBD1; J: TRBJ1-1; size: -; CDR3: CAIGDREITEAFF; DNA: TGTGCCATCGGAGACAGGGAGATCACTGAAGCTTTCTTT
V: TRBV10-3; D: -; J: TRBJ2-1; size: -; CDR3: CAISESGGGNEQFF; DNA: TGTGCCATCAGTGAGTCGGGTGGGGGGAATGAGCAGTTCTTC
V: TRBV7-9; D: -; J: TRBJ2-1; size: -; CDR3: CASSQGGRSEQFF; DNA: TGTGCCAGCAGCCAGGGGGGACGGTCGGAGCAGTTCTTC
V: TRBV10-3; D: TRBD1; J: TRBJ2-7; size: -; CDR3: CAISESPGQVVPEQYF; DNA: TGTGCCATCAGTGAGTCGCCGGGACAGGTAGTACCCGAGCAGTACTTC
V: TRBV10-3; D: -; J: TRBJ1-1; size: -; CDR3: CATTGQPNTEAFF; DNA: TGTGCCACCACTGGGCAGCCGAACACTGAAGCTTTCTTT
V: TRBV3-1/TRBV3-2; D: -; J: TRBJ1-6; size: -; CDR3: CASSHTGLNSPLHF; DNA: TGTGCCAGCAGCCATACGGGGTTGAATTCACCCCTCCACTTT
V: TRBV3-1/TRBV3-2; D: TRBD2; J: TRBJ2-3; size: -; CDR3: CASSQERSSGGANTQYF; DNA: TGTGCCAGCAGCCAAGAAAGGTCTAGCGGGGGGGCGAATACGCAGTATTTT
V: TRBV4-2; D: TRBD1; J: TRBJ2-1; size: -; CDR3: CASSRGGQGHNEQFF; DNA: TGTGCCAGCAGTCGTGGGGGACAGGGACACAATGAGCAGTTCTTC
V: TRBV7-9; D: TRBD1; J: TRBJ1-1; size: -; CDR3: CASSFGTGNVNTEAFF; DNA: TGTGCCAGCAGCTTCGGGACAGGGAATGTGAACACTGAAGCTTTCTTT
V: TRBV19; D: -; J: TRBJ1-2; size: -; CDR3: CASSIQPSRTDSYGYTF; DNA: TGTGCCAGTAGTATACAACCCTCAAGAACGGACAGTTACGGCTACACCTTC